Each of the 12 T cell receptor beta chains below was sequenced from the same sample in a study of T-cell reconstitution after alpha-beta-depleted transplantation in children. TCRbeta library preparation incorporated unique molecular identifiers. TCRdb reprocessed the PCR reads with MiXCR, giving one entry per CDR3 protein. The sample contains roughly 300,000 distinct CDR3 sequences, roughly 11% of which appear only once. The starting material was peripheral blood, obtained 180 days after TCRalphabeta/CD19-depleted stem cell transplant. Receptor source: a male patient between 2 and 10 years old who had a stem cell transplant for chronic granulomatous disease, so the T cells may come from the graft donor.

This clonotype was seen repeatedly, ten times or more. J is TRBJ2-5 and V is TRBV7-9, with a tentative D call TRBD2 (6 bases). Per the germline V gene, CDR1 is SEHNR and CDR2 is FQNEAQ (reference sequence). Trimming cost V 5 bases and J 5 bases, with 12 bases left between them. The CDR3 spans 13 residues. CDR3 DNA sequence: TGTGCCAGCAGCAGCGGAGGGGCCGAGACCCAGTACTTC. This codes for CASSSGGAETQYF.

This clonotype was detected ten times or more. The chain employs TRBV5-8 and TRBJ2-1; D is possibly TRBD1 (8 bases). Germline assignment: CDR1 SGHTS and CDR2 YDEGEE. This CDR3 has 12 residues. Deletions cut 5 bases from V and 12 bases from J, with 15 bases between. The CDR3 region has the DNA TGTGCCAGCAGGGAGGGAGGGACAGGGCAGTTCTTC. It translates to CASREGGTGQFF.

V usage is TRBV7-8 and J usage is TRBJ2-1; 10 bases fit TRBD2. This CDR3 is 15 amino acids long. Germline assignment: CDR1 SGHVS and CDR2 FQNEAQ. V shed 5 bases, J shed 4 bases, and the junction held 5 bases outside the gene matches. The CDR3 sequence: CASSPGLATYNEQFF. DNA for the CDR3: TGTGCCAGCAGCCCGGGACTAGCGACATACAATGAGCAGTTCTTC.

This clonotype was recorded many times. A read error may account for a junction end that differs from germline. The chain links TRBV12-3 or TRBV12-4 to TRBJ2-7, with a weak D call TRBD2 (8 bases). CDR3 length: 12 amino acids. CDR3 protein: CASRPREGALNF. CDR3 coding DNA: TGTGCCAGCAGGCCTCGGGAGGGGGCTTTGAACTTC.

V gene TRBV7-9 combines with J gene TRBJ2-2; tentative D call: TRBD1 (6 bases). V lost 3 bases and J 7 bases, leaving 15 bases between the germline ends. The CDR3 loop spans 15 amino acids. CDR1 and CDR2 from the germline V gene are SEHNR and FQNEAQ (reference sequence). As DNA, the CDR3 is TGTGCCAGCAGCTTCAGGGGTCCTACAGGCGGGGAGCTGTTTTTT. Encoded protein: CASSFRGPTGGELFF.

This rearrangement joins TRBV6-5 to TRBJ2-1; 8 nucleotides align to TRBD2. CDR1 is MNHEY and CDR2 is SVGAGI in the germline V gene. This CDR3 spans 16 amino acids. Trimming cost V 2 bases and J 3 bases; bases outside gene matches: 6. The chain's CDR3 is CASSYRSGSVYNEQFF. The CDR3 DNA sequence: TGTGCCAGCAGTTACCGGAGCGGGAGCGTCTACAATGAGCAGTTCTTC.

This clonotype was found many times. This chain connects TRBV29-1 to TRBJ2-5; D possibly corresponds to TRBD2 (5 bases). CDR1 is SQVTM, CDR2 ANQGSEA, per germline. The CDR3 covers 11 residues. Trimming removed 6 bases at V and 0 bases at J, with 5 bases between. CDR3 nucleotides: TGCAGCGTGGGAGACCAAGAGACCCAGTACTTC. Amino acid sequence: CSVGDQETQYF. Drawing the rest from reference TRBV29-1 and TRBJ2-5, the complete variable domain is SAVISQKPSRDICQRGTSLTIQCQVDSQVTMMFWYRQQPGQSLTLIATANQGSEATYESGFVIDKFPISRPNLTFSTLTVSNMSPEDSSIYLCSVGDQETQYFGPGTRLLVL.

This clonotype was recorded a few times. CDR3 loop: CASSPLSALSTDTQYF. CDR3 sequence (DNA): TGTGCCAGCAGCCCCCTCTCAGCGCTTAGCACAGATACGCAGTATTTT. The V call is TRBV7-2, the J call TRBJ2-3; D ambiguous. Trimming shortened V by 5 bases and J by 0 bases, and 15 bases separated the two germline ends. This CDR3 is 16 amino acids long. Germline CDR1 reads SGHTA; CDR2 reads FQGNSA.

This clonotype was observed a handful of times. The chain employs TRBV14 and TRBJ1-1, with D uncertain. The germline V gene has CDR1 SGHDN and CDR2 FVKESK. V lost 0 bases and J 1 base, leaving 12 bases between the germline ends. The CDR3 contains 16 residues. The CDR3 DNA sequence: TGTGCCAGCAGCCAAGATTTGGGATCGTGGAACACTGAAGCTTTCTTT. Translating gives CASSQDLGSWNTEAFF.

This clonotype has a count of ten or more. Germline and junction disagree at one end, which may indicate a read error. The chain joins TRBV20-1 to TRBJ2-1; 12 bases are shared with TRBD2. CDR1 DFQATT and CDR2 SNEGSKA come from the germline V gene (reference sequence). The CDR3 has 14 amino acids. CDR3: CSSSGGADYNEQFF. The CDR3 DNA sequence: TGCAGTTCTAGCGGGGGGGCAGATTACAATGAGCAGTTCTTC.

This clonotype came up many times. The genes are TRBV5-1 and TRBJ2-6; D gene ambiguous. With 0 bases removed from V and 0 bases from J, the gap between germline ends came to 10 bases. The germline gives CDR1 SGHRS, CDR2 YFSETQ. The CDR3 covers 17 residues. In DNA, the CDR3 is TGCGCCAGCAGCTTGGTTTCAGGAGCCTCTGGGGCCAACGTCCTGACTTTC. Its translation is CASSLVSGASGANVLTF.

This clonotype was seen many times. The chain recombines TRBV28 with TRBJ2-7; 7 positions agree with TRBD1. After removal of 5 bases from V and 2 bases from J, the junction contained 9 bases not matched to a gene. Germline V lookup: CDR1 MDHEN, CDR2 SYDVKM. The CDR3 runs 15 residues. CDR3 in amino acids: CASSRLTGVPYEQYF. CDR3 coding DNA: TGTGCCAGCAGTCGGTTAACAGGGGTCCCCTACGAGCAGTACTTC.